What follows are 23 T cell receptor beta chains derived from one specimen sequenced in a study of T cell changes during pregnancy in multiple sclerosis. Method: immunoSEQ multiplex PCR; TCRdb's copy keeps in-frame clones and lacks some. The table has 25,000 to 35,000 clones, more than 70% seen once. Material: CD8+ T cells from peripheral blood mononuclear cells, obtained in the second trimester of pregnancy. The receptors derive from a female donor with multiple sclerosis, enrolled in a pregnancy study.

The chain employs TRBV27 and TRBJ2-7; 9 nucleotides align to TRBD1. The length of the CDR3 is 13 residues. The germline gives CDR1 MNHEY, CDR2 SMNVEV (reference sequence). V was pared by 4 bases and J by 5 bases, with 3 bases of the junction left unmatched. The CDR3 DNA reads TGTGCCAGCAGTTCCGGACAGGGGAACGAGCAGTACTTC. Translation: CASSSGQGNEQYF.

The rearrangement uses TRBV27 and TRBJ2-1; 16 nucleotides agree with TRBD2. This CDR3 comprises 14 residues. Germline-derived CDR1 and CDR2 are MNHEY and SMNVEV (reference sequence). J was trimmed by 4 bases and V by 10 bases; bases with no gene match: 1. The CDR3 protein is CATGLAGGYNEQFF. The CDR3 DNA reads TGTGCCACGGGACTAGCGGGGGGGTACAATGAGCAGTTCTTC.

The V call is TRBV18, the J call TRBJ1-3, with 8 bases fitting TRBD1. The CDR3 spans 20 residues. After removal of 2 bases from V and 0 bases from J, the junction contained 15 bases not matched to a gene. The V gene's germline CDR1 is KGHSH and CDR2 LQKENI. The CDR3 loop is CASSPNPRRRGLLSGNTIYF. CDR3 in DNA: TGTGCCAGCTCACCAAACCCCCGGCGCAGGGGGCTTCTCTCTGGAAACACCATATATTTT.

The CDR3 region is CASSLNVQGGVYGYTF. CDR3 bases: TGTGCCAGCAGTTTAAATGTCCAGGGTGGAGTGTATGGCTACACCTTC. The gene calls are TRBV27 and TRBJ1-2, with D perhaps matching TRBD1 (5 bases). V gave up 2 bases and J gave up 5 bases, with 18 bases separating them. Germline assignment: CDR1 MNHEY and CDR2 SMNVEV (reference sequence). The CDR3 has 16 residues.

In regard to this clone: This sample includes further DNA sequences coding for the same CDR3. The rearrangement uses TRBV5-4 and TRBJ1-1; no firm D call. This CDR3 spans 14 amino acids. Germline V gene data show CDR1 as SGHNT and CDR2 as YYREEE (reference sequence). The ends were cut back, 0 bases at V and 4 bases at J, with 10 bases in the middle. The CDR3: CASSLAGLRTEAFF. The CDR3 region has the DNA TGTGCCAGCAGCTTGGCCGGACTGCGCACTGAAGCTTTCTTT.

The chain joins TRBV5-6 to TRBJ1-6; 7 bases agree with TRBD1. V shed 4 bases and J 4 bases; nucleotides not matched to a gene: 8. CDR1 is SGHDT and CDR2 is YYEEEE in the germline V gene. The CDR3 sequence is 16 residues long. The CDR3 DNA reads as TGTGCCAGCAGCCCGGGACAGTTTCGGTATAATTCACCCCTCCACTTT. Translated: CASSPGQFRYNSPLHF.

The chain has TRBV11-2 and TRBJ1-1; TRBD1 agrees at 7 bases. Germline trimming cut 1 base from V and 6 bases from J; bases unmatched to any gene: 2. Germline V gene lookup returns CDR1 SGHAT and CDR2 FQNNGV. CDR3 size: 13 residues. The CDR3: CASSLARGPEAFF. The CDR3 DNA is TGTGCCAGCAGCTTAGCGAGGGGGCCTGAAGCTTTCTTT.

For the CDR3, the DNA is TGTGCCAGTAGTATTGGAGGGACCCCCGGTTTGAGCACTGAAGCTTTCTTT. This gives the protein CASSIGGTPGLSTEAFF. V gene TRBV19 combines with J gene TRBJ1-1, with D perhaps TRBD1 (5 bases). The germline V gene has CDR1 LNHDA and CDR2 SQIVND (reference sequence). This CDR3 has 17 residues. V dropped 3 bases and J dropped 4 bases, with 21 bases sitting between them.

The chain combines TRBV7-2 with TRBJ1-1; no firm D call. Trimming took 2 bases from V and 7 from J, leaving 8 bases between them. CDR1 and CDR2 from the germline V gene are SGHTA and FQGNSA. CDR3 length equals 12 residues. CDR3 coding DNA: TGTGCCAGCAGCTTACGGGTTGATGAAGCTTTCTTT. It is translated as CASSLRVDEAFF.

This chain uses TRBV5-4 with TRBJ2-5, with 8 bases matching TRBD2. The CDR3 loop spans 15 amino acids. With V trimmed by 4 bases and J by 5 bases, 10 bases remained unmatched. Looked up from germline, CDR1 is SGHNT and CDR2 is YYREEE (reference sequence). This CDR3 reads CASSPSGGGAETQYF. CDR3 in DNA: TGTGCCAGCAGCCCCTCCGGGGGGGGCGCGGAGACCCAGTACTTC.

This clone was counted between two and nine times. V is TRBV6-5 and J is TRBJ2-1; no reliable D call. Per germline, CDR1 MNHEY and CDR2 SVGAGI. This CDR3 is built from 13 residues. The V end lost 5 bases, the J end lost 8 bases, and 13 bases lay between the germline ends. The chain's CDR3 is CASSDSPHDEQFF. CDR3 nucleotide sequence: TGTGCCAGCAGTGATTCCCCACACGATGAGCAGTTCTTC.

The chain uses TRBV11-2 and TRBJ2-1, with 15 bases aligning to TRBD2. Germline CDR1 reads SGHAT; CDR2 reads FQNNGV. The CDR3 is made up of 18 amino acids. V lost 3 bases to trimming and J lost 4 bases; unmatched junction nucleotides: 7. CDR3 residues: CASSFAGTSGGRYNEQFF. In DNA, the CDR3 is TGTGCCAGCAGCTTTGCCGGGACTAGCGGGGGGAGATACAATGAGCAGTTCTTC. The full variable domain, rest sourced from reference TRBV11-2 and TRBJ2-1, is EAGVAQSPRYKIIEKRQSVAFWCNPISGHATLYWYQQILGQGPKLLIQFQNNGVVDDSQLPKDRFSAERLKGVDSTLKIQPAKLEDSAVYLCASSFAGTSGGRYNEQFFGPGTRLTVL.

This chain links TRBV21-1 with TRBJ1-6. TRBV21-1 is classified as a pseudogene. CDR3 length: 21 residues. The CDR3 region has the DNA TGTGCCAGCAGCAAAAAAGGGACTGGACACTCCATCCCCTCCTATAATTCACCCCTCCACTTT. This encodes CASSKKGTGHSIPSYNSPLHF.

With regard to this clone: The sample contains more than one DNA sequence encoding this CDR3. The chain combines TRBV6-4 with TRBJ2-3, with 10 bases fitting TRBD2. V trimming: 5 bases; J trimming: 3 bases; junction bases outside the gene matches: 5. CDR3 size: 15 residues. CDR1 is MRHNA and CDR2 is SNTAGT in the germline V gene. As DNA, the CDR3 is TGTGCCAGCAGTCCCAGCGGGGGGGGGACAGATACGCAGTATTTT. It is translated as CASSPSGGGTDTQYF.

DNA of the CDR3: TGTGCCAGCAGCACGGACAGGGCAGGGAACACTGAAGCTTTCTTT. This translates into CASSTDRAGNTEAFF. The J gene is TRBJ1-1, the V gene TRBV11-2, with TRBD1 identical over 8 bases. The length of the CDR3 is 15 residues. The J segment lost 1 base and the V segment lost 5 bases, leaving 6 bases of the junction unmatched. Germline CDR1 reads SGHAT; CDR2 reads FQNNGV.

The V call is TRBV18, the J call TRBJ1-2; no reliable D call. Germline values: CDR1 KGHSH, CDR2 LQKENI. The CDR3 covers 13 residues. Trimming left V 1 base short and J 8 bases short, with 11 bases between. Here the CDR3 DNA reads TGTGCCAGCTCACCACTGGGAGAAGAAGGCTACACCTTC. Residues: CASSPLGEEGYTF.

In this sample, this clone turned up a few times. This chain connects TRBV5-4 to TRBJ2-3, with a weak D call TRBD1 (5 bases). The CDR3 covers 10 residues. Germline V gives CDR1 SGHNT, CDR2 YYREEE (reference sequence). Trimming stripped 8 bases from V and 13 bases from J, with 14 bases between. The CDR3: CARGPRLEYF. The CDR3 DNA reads TGTGCCAGGGGGCCTCGCCTGGAGTATTTT.

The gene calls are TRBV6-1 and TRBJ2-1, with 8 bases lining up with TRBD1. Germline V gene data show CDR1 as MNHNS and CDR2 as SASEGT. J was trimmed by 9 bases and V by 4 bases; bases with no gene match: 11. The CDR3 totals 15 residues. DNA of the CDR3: TGTGCCAGCAGTGGTTCGGCTAGTGGGACAGGTGAGCAGTTCTTC. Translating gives CASSGSASGTGEQFF.

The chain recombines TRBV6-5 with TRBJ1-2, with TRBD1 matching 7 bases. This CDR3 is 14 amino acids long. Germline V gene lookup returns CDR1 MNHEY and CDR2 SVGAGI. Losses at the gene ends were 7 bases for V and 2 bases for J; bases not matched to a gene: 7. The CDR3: CASTQTGWNYGYTF. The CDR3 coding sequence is TGTGCCAGCACCCAGACAGGGTGGAACTATGGCTACACCTTC.

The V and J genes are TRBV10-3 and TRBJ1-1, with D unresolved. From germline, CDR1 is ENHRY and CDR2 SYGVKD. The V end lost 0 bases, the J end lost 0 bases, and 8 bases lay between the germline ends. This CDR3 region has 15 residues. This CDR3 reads CAISESAVLNTEAFF. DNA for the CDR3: TGTGCCATCAGTGAGTCGGCAGTCCTGAACACTGAAGCTTTCTTT.

This chain's CDR3 is CASSVGEGAWGMNTEAFF. In DNA form, the CDR3 reads TGTGCCAGCAGCGTAGGAGAGGGGGCATGGGGTATGAACACTGAAGCTTTCTTT. The chain has TRBV9 and TRBJ1-1; 7 bases fit TRBD1. Trimming took 0 bases from V and 0 from J; bases not matched to a gene: 11. CDR3 length: 18 amino acids. CDR1 SGDLS and CDR2 YYNGEE come from the germline V gene.

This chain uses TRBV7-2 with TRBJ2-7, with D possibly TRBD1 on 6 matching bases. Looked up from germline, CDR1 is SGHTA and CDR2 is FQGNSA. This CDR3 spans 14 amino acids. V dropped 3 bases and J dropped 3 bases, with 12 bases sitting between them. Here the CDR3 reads CASSFRDKNYEQYF. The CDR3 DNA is TGTGCCAGCAGCTTTAGGGACAAAAACTACGAGCAGTACTTC.

The CDR3 DNA sequence: TGTGCCAGCAGTGTTAGTGACAGGGGGCCCACTGAAGCTTTCTTT. Translation: CASSVSDRGPTEAFF. V gene TRBV6-5 combines with J gene TRBJ1-1; 10 bases match TRBD1. CDR1 and CDR2 (germline): MNHEY, SVGAGI. CDR3 size: 15 residues. V shed 5 bases, J shed 4 bases, and the junction held 7 bases outside the gene matches.